This T cell receptor beta chain came from a study of regulatory T cells in long-lasting Graves disease. From germline, CDR1 is MNHEY and CDR2 SMNVEV (reference sequence). The CDR3 is made up of 15 amino acids. Trimming removed 0 bases at V and 5 bases at J, with 14 bases between. Whole-study results and caveats: When disease was persistent, TRBV28, TRBJ1-2 and TRBJ2-5 were the favored segments.

In building TCR beta libraries, iRepertoire HTBI primers were used together with Arm-PCR of CDR3 regions. TCRdb itself ran the multiplex PCR reads through MiXCR, one entry per CDR3 protein. Of approximately 400,000 distinct CDR3 sequences listed, roughly 10% are singletons. Time point defined: newly diagnosed GD, antithyroid drugs for less than 3 months. Generation of the TCR library employed RNA extracted from PBMCs. In its sample, this clonotype was seen many times. As yet, its antigen is unknown. The sample was also reused in another study, on T cells in Graves' hyperthyroidism and ophthalmopathy. From that paper: Hyperthyroidism was newly diagnosed in patients aged 18 to 65 (duration under 2 months). First-round RT-PCR targeting the TCR CDR3 was performed with the HTBI primer set.

The sequence was collected from a woman younger than 35 with Graves disease. This rearrangement joins TRBV27 to TRBJ2-7, with D possibly TRBD1 on 6 matching bases. Sample: peripheral blood mononuclear cells (PBMCs), taken at new diagnosis, from a patient treated with antithyroid drugs. CDR3: CASSLSPNRAHEQYF. CDR3 DNA sequence: TGTGCCAGCAGTTTATCTCCGAACAGGGCCCACGAGCAGTACTTC.